This TCR beta chain emerged from a study of vaccination and CD4 T cells after COVID-19. V lost 3 bases and J 1 base, leaving 9 bases between the germline ends. This CDR3 spans 14 amino acids. Germline V gene sequence: CDR1 MNHNS, CDR2 SASEGT. Oncomine TCR Beta short-read sequencing was applied to DNA from cultured CD4+ T cells. TCRdb reprocessed the PCR reads with MiXCR, giving one entry per CDR3 protein. The sample holds 23,000 or so distinct CDR3 sequences, roughly two thirds seen once. As regards this clonotype: Its cognate antigen is unknown.

Treatment meaning: approximately 10-day PBMC culture with coronavirus spike peptide pools or control peptides (ViraFEST assay). This clonotype was obtained from a human donor who received a COVID-19 vaccine. The gene calls are TRBV6-1 and TRBJ2-5; a weak D match, TRBD1 (6 bases). The source was CD4+ T cells from blood, cultured in vitro, collected after SARS-CoV-2 vaccination. The CDR3 spells CASSDRRGQETQYF. DNA of the CDR3: TGTGCCAGCAGTGACCGCAGGGGCCAAGAGACCCAGTACTTC.